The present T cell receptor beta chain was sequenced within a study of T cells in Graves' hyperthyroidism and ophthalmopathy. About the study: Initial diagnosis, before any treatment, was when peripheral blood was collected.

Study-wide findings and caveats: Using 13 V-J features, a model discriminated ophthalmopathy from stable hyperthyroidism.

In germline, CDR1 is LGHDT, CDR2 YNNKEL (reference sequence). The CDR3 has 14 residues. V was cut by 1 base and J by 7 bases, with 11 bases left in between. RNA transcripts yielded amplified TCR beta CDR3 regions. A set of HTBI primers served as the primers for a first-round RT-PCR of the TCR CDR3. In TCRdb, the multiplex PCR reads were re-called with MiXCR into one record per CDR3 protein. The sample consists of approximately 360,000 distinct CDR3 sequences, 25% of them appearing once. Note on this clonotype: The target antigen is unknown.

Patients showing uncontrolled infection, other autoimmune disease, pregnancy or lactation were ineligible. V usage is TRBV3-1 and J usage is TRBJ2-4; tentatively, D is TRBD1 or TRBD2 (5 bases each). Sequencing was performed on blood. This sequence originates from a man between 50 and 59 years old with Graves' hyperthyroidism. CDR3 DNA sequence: TGTGCCAGCAGCCAAGCGAGGGGCGCGAACATTCAGTACTTC. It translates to CASSQARGANIQYF. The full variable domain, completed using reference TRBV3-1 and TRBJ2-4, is DTAVSQTPKYLVTQMGNDKSIKCEQNLGHDTMYWYKQDSKKFLKIMFSYNNKELIINETVPNRFSPKSPDKAHLNLHINSLELGDSAVYFCASSQARGANIQYFGAGTRLSVL.